Detailed here is one TCR beta chain. Its antigen is still unknown. Looked up from germline, CDR1 is SNHLY and CDR2 is FYNNEI. The CDR3 length is 16 residues. V lost 6 bases and J lost 1; bases outside the gene matches: 9. These data originate in a study of CD4 T cells in relation to SARS-CoV-2 and coronaviruses. Study-level information: Controls used an HIV-1 Nef peptide pool or no peptide. Overall study findings and caveats: Compared with monoreactive clones, crossreactive clones showed significantly weaker SARS-CoV-2 expansion.

Unexposed donor CD4+ T cells date from about 2011-2018, before the COVID-19 pandemic. The cells were cultured for less than twelve days before CD4+ T cells were isolated. Testing used SARS-CoV-2 S/N and four cold-coronavirus spikes on unexposed-donor CD4+ T cells, cells permitting. Cultures received half-medium IL-2 refreshes on days 3 and 7. Some clones are missing from TCRdb's copy, which holds only in-frame ones; the method was immunoSEQ multiplex PCR. In the table there are around 24,000 clones, 77% of which are singletons. V and J are TRBV2 and TRBJ1-1; 9 nucleotides match TRBD1. Sequencing used CD4+ T cells from PBMCs, cultured in vitro. The receptor comes from a human donor in good health. The DNA of the CDR3 is TGTGCCAGCAGAGCGGACAGGGGAGTGGGGAACACTGAAGCTTTCTTT. This gives the protein CASRADRGVGNTEAFF.